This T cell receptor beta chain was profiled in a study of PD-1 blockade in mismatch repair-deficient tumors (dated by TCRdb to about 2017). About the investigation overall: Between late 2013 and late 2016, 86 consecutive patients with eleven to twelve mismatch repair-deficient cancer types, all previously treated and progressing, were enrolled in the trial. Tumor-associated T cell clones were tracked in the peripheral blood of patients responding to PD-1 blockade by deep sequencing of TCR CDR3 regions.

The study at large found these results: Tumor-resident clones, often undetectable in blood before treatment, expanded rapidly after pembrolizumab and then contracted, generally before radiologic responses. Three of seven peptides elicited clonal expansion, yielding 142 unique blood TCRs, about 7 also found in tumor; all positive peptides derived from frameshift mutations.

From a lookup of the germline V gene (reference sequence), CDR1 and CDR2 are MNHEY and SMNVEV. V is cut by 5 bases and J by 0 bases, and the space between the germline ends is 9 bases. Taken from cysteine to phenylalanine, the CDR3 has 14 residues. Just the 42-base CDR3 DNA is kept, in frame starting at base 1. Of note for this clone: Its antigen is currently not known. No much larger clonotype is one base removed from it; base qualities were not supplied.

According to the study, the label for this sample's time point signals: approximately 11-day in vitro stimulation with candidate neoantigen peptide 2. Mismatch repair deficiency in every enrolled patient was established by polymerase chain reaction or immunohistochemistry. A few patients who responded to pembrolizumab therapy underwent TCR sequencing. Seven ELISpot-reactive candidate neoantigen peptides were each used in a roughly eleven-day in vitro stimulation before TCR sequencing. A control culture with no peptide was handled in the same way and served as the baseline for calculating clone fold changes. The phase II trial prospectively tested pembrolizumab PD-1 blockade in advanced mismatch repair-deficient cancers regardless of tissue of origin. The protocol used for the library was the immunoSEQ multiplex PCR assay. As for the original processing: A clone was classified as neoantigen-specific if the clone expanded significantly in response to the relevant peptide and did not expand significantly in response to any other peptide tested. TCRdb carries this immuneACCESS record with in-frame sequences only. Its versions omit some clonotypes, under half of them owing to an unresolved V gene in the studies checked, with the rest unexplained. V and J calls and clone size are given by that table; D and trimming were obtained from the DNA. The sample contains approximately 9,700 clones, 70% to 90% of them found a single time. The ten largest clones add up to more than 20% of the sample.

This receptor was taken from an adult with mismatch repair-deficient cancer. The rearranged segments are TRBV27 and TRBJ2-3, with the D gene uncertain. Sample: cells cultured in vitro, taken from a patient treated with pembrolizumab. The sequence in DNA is TGTGCCAGCAGTCCATATTCTAGCACAGATACGCAGTATTTT. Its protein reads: CASSPYSSTDTQYF.